Listed below are T cell receptor beta chains from one sample, sequenced in a study of identical twins. Each CDR3 protein gets one entry after TCRdb re-called the 5' RACE reads with MiXCR. The repertoire holds about 920,000 distinct CDR3 sequences, with approximately 13% as singletons. This sample also belongs to another study, concerning yellow fever vaccine responses in identical twins.

Source material: PBMCs. These receptor sequences come from a woman between 18 and 29 years old in good health. CDR3s include the opening cysteine and the closing phenylalanine or tryptophan. Each record gives: J gene, clone size, V gene, D gene, CDR3 DNA, CDR3 protein. D genes are given only for firm matches. Size is omitted from some rows. Given values are once, few, many or a class for expanded clones.

TRBJ1-5	NA	TRBV25-1	NA	TGTGCCAGCAGTCCTCAGGGTCACAATCAGCCCCAGCATTTT	CASSPQGHNQPQHF
TRBJ2-1	few	TRBV5-1	TRBD2	TGCGCCAGCAGCTTGCCCCCGGGACTAGCGCGCCACCTCGGGGTTGAGCAGTTCTTC	CASSLPPGLARHLGVEQFF
TRBJ2-1	NA	TRBV7-9	NA	TGTGCCAGCAGCTTCCCGCCAATACCGACGGTGGAGCAGTTCTTC	CASSFPPIPTVEQFF
TRBJ1-2	few	TRBV28	TRBD1	TGTGCCAGCAGTCCGATCGAATGGACAGGGGGCTCGTATGGCTACACCTTC	CASSPIEWTGGSYGYTF
TRBJ1-5	NA	TRBV28	NA	TGTGCCAGCAGTTTATGGGGGAAGAGCAATCAGCCCCAGCATTTT	CASSLWGKSNQPQHF
TRBJ2-6	few	TRBV5-1	NA	TGCGCCAGCAGCTACTCCGGGACTTCTGGGGCCAACGTCCTGACTTTC	CASSYSGTSGANVLTF
TRBJ2-1	NA	TRBV15	NA	TGTGCCACCAGCATTCCGGGACGCTACAATGAGCAGTTCTTC	CATSIPGRYNEQFF
TRBJ2-1	many	TRBV28	NA	TGTGCCAGCAGTTTGGCGGAGAGCTCCTACAATGAGCAGTTCTTC	CASSLAESSYNEQFF
TRBJ2-7	many	TRBV11-3	NA	TGTGCCAGCAGCTTAGTGGGACCCTACGAGCAGTACTTC	CASSLVGPYEQYF
TRBJ1-2	few	TRBV5-1	TRBD1	TGCGCCAGCAGCCCAATTGAGACAGGGGTGGCTAACACCTTC	CASSPIETGVANTF
TRBJ2-7	NA	TRBV12-5	NA	TGTGCTAGTGGTTTGGAGAGGCACAGAGGGGACTACGAGCAGTACTTC	CASGLERHRGDYEQYF
TRBJ2-7	NA	TRBV29-1	NA	TGCAGCGTTGATTTGGTCACAAACGAGCAGTACTTC	CSVDLVTNEQYF
TRBJ1-2	NA	TRBV11-2	NA	TGTGCCAGCAGCTTAGGACAGACAGCGGGGGGCTATGGCTACACCTTC	CASSLGQTAGGYGYTF
TRBJ2-1	once	TRBV24-1	TRBD1	TGTGCGGCCTGTTATTTGCAGGGACAGGGGGGACTTGTGACGCCAGTCTCGAAGCAGTTCTTC	CAACYLQGQGGLVTPVSKQFF
TRBJ2-5	NA	TRBV6-5	NA	TGTGCCAGCAGTTACGGGCAGGCAAGAGAGACCCAGTACTTC	CASSYGQARETQYF
TRBJ2-5	many	TRBV15	NA	TGTGCCACCAGCAGAGATTTAGGGGGCCAAGAGACCCAGTACTTC	CATSRDLGGQETQYF
TRBJ2-2	NA	TRBV20-1	NA	TGCAGTGCTAGAGATTGGGCGGGAACCGGGGAGCTGTTTTTT	CSARDWAGTGELFF
TRBJ2-7	few	TRBV20-1	TRBD2	TGCAGTGCTAGCCCCCTCGGGAGGCCGTCCTACGAGCAGTACTTC	CSASPLGRPSYEQYF
TRBJ1-2	NA	TRBV6-4	NA	TGTGCCAGCAGTGACCCAGACACGAACTATGGCTACACCTTC	CASSDPDTNYGYTF
TRBJ2-1	few	TRBV29-1	NA	TGCAGCGTTGAATCGAACTCCTACAATGAGCAGTTCTTC	CSVESNSYNEQFF
TRBJ2-5	NA	TRBV12-3/TRBV12-4	TRBD1	TGTGCCAGCAGTACAGAGAGGGGGCGAGGGGAGACCCAGTACTTC	CASSTERGRGETQYF
TRBJ1-2	many	TRBV6-6	NA	TGTGCCAGCAGTTATGAAGGGGTAATCACCTTC	CASSYEGVITF
TRBJ2-3	few	TRBV5-5	NA	TGTGCCAGCAGCAGACAGGGTTGGGGACTAGGCGTCGCAGATACGCAGTATTTT	CASSRQGWGLGVADTQYF
TRBJ2-1	few	TRBV5-1	TRBD2	TGCGCCAGCAGCTTGGGAGCGGGAGGCCAGCGTGAGCAGTTCTTC	CASSLGAGGQREQFF
TRBJ2-4	NA	TRBV3-1	NA	TGTGCCAGCAGCCCAGGAGGCTGTAATCAGTACTTC	CASSPGGCNQYF
TRBJ2-2	few	TRBV4-2	NA	TGTGCCAGCAGTCAGAGACGGGGCGCCGGGGAGCTGTTTTTT	CASSQRRGAGELFF
TRBJ1-6	few	TRBV7-2	NA	TGTGCCAGCAGCCTGGAGAGAAAGAATTCACCCCTCCACTTT	CASSLERKNSPLHF
TRBJ2-4	NA	TRBV4-1	TRBD1	TGCGCCAGCAGCCAAGCCCCCGATGGGACAGGGGTGGAGAACATTCAGTACTTC	CASSQAPDGTGVENIQYF
TRBJ2-2	many	TRBV7-2	NA	TGTGCCAGCAGCCTCGGCCCTAGCGCGAACACCGGGGAGCTGTTTTTT	CASSLGPSANTGELFF
TRBJ2-7	few	TRBV9	TRBD2	TGTGCCAGCAGCGTAGGGGACTACACCTACGAGCAGTACTTC	CASSVGDYTYEQYF
TRBJ1-5	NA	TRBV23-1	TRBD1	TGCGCCAGCAGTCAGGGGACAGGGGCAGGGCATCAGCCCCAGCATTTT	CASSQGTGAGHQPQHF
TRBJ2-1	NA	TRBV10-3	TRBD2	TGTGCCATCAGTAAAGCGGGGGGGCCAAATGAGCAGTTCTTC	CAISKAGGPNEQFF
TRBJ2-3	NA	TRBV12-3/TRBV12-4	NA	TGTGCCAGCAGTTTACGCTTCTCAGACACCTACATCAGGGACACAGATACGCAGTATTTT	CASSLRFSDTYIRDTDTQYF
TRBJ2-5	NA	TRBV7-2	TRBD2	TGTGCCAGCAGCCGCTGGGGACTAGCGGAGGCCCTCCCGTACTTC	CASSRWGLAEALPYF
TRBJ2-7	NA	TRBV27	NA	TGTGCCAGCAGTTTTGGGTGGGAGCCATCCTACGAGCAGTACTTC	CASSFGWEPSYEQYF
TRBJ2-2	few	TRBV5-1	NA	TGCGCCAGCAGCTTAAGGGACCTCTGGGGCACCGGGGAGCTGTTTTTT	CASSLRDLWGTGELFF
TRBJ2-1	few	TRBV20-1	TRBD2	TGCAGTGCTAGAGATTTTCTAGCGGGACGTTCCTACAATGAGCAGTTCTTC	CSARDFLAGRSYNEQFF